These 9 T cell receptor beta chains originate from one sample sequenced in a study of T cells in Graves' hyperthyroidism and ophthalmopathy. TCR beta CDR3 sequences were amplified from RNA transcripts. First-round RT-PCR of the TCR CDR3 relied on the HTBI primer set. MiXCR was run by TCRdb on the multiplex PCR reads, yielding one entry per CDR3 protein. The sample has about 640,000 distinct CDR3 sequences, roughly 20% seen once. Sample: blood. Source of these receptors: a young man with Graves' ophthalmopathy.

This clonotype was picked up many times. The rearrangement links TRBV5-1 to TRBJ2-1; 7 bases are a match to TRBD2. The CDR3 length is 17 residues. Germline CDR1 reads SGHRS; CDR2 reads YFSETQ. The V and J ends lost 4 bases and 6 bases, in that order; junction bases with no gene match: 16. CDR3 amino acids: CASSPRPGGGGGNEQFF. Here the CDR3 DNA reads TGCGCCAGCAGCCCTAGACCGGGAGGCGGGGGTGGCAATGAGCAGTTCTTC.

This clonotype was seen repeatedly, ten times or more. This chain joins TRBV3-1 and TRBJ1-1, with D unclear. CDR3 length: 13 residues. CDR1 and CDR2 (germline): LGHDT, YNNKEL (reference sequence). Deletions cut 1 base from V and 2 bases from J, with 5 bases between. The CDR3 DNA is TGTGCCAGCAGCCAAGGATCCAACACTGAAGCTTTCTTT. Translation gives CASSQGSNTEAFF.

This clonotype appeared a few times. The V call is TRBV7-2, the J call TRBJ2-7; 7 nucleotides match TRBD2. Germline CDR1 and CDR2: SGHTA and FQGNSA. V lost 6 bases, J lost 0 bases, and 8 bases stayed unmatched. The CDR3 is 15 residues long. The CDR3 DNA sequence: TGTGCCAGCAGTCCCAACGGCGGGAGCTCCTACGAGCAGTACTTC. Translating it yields CASSPNGGSSYEQYF.

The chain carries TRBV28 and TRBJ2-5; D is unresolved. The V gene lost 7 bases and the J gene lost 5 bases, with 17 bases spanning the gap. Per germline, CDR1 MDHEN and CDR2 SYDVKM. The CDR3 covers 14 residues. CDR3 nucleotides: TGTGCCAGCACCCCCAGTGATCGCCGGGAGACCCAGTACTTC. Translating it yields CASTPSDRRETQYF.

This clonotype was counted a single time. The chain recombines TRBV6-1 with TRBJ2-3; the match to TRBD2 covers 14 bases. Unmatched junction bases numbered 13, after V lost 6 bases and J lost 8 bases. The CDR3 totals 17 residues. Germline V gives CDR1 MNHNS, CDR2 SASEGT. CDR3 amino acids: CASSTPREGLAGVTQYF. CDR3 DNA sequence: TGTGCCAGCAGCACCCCCCGGGAGGGACTAGCGGGAGTTACGCAGTATTTT.

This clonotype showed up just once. This CDR3 is CASSVYSGTNQETQYF. In DNA, the CDR3 is TGTGCCAGCAGCGTCTACTCCGGGACTAACCAAGAGACCCAGTACTTC. The chain combines TRBV9 with TRBJ2-5, with 7 positions matching TRBD2. Germline values: CDR1 SGDLS, CDR2 YYNGEE. V trimming: 2 bases; J trimming: 0 bases; junction bases outside the gene matches: 7. This CDR3 is 16 amino acids long.

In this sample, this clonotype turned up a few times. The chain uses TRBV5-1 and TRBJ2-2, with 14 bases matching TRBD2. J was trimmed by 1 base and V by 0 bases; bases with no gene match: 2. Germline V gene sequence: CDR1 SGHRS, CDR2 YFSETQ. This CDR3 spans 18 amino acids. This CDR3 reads CASSLDGLAGGNTGELFF. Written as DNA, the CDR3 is TGCGCCAGCAGCTTGGACGGACTAGCGGGAGGGAACACCGGGGAGCTGTTTTTT.

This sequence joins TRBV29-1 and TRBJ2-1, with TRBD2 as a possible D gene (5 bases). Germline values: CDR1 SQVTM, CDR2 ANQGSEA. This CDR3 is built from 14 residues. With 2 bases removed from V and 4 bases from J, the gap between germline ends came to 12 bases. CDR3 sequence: CSVEPDWLYNEQFF. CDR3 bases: TGCAGCGTTGAACCGGACTGGCTGTACAATGAGCAGTTCTTC.

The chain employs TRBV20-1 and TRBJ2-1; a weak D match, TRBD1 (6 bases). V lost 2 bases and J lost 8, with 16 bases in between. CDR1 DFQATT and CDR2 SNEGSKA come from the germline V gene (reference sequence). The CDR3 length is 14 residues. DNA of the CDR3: TGCAGTGCTAGACCAGGGGCCACCAGGGATGAGCAGTTCTTC. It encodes CSARPGATRDEQFF.